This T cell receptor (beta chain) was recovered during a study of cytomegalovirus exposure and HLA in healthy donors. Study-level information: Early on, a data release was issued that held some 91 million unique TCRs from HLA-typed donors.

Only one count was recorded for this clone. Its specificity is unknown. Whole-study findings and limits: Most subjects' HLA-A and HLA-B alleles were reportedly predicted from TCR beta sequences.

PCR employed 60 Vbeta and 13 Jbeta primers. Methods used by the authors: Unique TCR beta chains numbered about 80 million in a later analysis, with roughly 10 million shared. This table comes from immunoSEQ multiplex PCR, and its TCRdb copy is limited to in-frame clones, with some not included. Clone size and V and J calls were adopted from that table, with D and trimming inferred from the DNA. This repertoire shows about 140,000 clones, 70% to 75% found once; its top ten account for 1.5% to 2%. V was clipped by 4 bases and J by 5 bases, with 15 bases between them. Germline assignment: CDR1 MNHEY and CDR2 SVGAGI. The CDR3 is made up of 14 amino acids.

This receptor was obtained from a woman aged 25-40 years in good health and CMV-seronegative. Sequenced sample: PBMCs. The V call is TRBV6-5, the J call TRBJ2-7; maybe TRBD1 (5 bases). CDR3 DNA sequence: TGTGCCAGCAGTTCGCTCAGGGTGAAAGACGAGCAGTACTTC. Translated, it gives CASSSLRVKDEQYF.